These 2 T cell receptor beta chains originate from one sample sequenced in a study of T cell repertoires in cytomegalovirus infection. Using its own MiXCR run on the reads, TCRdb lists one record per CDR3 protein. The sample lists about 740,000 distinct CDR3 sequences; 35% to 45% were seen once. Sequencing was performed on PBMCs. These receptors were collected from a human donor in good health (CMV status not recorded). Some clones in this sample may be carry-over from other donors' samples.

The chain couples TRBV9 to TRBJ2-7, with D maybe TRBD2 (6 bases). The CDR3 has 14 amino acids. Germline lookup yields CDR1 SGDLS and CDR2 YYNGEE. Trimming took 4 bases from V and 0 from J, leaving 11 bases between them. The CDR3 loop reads CASSSGLISYEQYF. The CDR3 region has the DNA TGTGCCAGCAGCTCGGGACTGATCTCCTACGAGCAGTACTTC.

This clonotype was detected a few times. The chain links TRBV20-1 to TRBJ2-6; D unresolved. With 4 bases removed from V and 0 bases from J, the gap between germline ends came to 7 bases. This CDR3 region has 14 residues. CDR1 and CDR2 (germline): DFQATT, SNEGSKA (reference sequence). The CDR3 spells CSATSASGANVLTF. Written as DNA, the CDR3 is TGCAGTGCTACGAGTGCCTCTGGGGCCAACGTCCTGACTTTC.